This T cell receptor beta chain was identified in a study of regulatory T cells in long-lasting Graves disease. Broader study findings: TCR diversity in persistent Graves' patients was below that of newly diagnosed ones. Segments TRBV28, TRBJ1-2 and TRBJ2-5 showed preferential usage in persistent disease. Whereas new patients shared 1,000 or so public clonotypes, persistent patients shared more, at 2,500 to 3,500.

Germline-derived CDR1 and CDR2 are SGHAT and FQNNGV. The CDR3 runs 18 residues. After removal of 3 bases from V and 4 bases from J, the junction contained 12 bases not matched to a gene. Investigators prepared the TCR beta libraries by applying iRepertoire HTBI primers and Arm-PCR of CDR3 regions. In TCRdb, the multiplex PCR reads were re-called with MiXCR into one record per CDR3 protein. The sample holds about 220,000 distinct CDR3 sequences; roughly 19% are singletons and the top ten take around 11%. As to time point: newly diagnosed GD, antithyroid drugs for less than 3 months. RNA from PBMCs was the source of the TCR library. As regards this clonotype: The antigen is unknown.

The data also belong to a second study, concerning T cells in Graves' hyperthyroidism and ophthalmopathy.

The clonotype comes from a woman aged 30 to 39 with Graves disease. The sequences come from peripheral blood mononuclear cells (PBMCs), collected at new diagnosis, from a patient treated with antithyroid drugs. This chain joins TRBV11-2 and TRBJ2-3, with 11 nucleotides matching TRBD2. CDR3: CASSLTLAGGPGPDTQYF. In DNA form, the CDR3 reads TGTGCCAGCAGCTTGACCTTAGCGGGGGGGCCGGGGCCAGATACGCAGTATTTT.